The 17 T cell receptor beta chains reported below all come from one sample, sequenced in a study of CD8 T cells in ankylosing spondylitis. From the 5' RACE reads, TCRdb called clonotypes with MiXCR, one entry per CDR3 protein. The repertoire holds about 750,000 distinct CDR3 sequences, with around a fifth as singletons. What these receptors recognize is not known. Notes on the study in general: Ankylosing spondylitis blood appeared to carry a characteristic TCR beta motif of roughly eight highly homologous variants.

Sequenced: blood, either unsorted or a sorted T cell fraction (not recorded which). The receptor set was obtained from a male donor with ankylosing spondylitis.

The chain recombines TRBV20-1 with TRBJ2-1; 8 positions match TRBD1. This CDR3 region has 13 residues. Losses at the gene ends were 3 bases for V and 6 bases for J; bases not matched to a gene: 4. Germline V gives CDR1 DFQATT, CDR2 SNEGSKA (reference sequence). The CDR3 protein is CSASDRGGNEQFF. CDR3 DNA: TGCAGTGCTAGTGACAGGGGCGGCAATGAGCAGTTCTTC.

This chain links TRBV5-1 with TRBJ2-1; 10 nucleotides line up with TRBD2. The V gene end was trimmed by 0 bases and the J gene end by 1 base; junction bases not matched to a gene: 7. Looked up from germline, CDR1 is SGHRS and CDR2 is YFSETQ. CDR3 length: 18 amino acids. CDR3 residues: CASSLGISGRLSYNEQFF. CDR3 DNA: TGCGCCAGCAGCTTGGGTATTAGCGGGAGGCTTTCCTACAATGAGCAGTTCTTC.

This clonotype was detected many times. The genes are TRBV5-5 and TRBJ2-3; 10 bases agree with TRBD2. J lost 10 bases, V lost 0 bases, and 8 bases had no gene match. Germline V lookup: CDR1 SGHKS, CDR2 YYEKEE (reference sequence). This CDR3 comprises 15 residues. The CDR3 spells CASSLASATSGAQYF. The CDR3 DNA reads TGTGCCAGCAGCTTGGCGTCAGCCACTAGCGGGGCGCAGTATTTT.

The J gene is TRBJ2-7, the V gene TRBV12-2; TRBD1, the table's D call, lacks a check against the DNA. TRBV12-2 is deemed a pseudogene. The CDR3 runs 14 residues. CDR3 bases: TGTGCAAGTCGCTTGCGGCTGAAGGGGGGACAGGGTTACTTC. It codes for CASRLRLKGGQGYF.

This clonotype appeared a few times. This chain connects TRBV5-1 to TRBJ1-6; D perhaps matches TRBD1 (6 bases). Germline V gene lookup returns CDR1 SGHRS and CDR2 YFSETQ. V was trimmed by 4 bases and J by 6 bases, leaving 20 bases between them. The CDR3 spans 17 residues. CDR3 bases: TGCGCCAGCAGCCTGACAGGACCTGCGGCGATTAATTCACCCCTCCACTTT. It yields the protein CASSLTGPAAINSPLHF.

This clonotype was seen only a few times. This rearrangement joins TRBV7-8 to TRBJ1-1, with 9 bases identical to TRBD1. The CDR3 is 14 residues long. The ends lost 2 bases at V and 10 bases at J; junction bases unmatched: 8. CDR1 is SGHVS and CDR2 is FQNEAQ in the germline V gene. The CDR3 bases are TGTGCCAGCAGCTTAAGGGGGACAGGGTTTACAGCTTTCTTT. This translates into CASSLRGTGFTAFF.

This clonotype was seen a handful of times. V is TRBV29-1 and J is TRBJ2-1; tentatively, D is TRBD1 (5 bases). CDR3 length: 14 residues. V dropped 4 bases and J dropped 3 bases, with 13 bases sitting between them. Germline V gene lookup returns CDR1 SQVTM and CDR2 ANQGSEA. Written as DNA, the CDR3 is TGCAGCGTTGTCAGGCAGGGTAGCTACAATGAGCAGTTCTTC. Translating gives CSVVRQGSYNEQFF.

This clonotype was counted only a few times. This CDR3 reads CASSLPRDSYNEQFF. The CDR3 DNA reads TGTGCCAGCAGCCTTCCTAGGGACAGCTACAATGAGCAGTTCTTC. The chain recombines TRBV6-2 or TRBV6-3 with TRBJ2-1; TRBD1 matches 7 bases. Germline CDR1 reads MNHEY; CDR2 reads SVGEGT. The CDR3 has 15 residues. J was trimmed by 3 bases and V by 6 bases; bases with no gene match: 8.

This clonotype occurred a few times. The chain combines TRBV12-3 or TRBV12-4 with TRBJ2-3, with a weak D call TRBD1 (6 bases). This CDR3 contains 15 residues. Trimming stripped 5 bases from V and 6 bases from J, with 18 bases between. The CDR3 coding sequence is TGTGCCAGCAGTCACGTACAGGGTCTCGGGGATACGCAGTATTTT. Its translation is CASSHVQGLGDTQYF.

The V and J genes are TRBV9 and TRBJ2-5; 8 positions match TRBD1. The germline V gene has CDR1 SGDLS and CDR2 YYNGEE. The CDR3 consists of 15 residues. Unmatched junction bases numbered 6, after V lost 0 bases and J lost 5 bases. As DNA, the CDR3 is TGTGCCAGCAGCGTAGGAGCAGGGGGCGCGGAGACCCAGTACTTC. Amino acid sequence: CASSVGAGGAETQYF.

V and J are TRBV12-3 or TRBV12-4 and TRBJ2-1; D remains unclear. The V end was cut by 5 bases, the J end by 8 bases, with 13 bases between. The CDR3 extends over 13 amino acids. The CDR3 is CASSRQAVDEQFF. For the CDR3, the DNA is TGTGCCAGCAGTCGACAAGCCGTGGATGAGCAGTTCTTC.

This clonotype was seen a few times. The rearrangement uses TRBV2 and TRBJ2-1; unclear D gene. The CDR3 extends over 13 amino acids. V lost 5 bases and J lost 7, with 12 bases in between. In germline, CDR1 is SNHLY, CDR2 FYNNEI. This chain's CDR3 is CASSSEVGNEQFF. CDR3 nucleotide sequence: TGTGCCAGCAGTAGTGAGGTGGGGAATGAGCAGTTCTTC.

This clonotype was observed at least ten times. The V gene is TRBV12-3 or TRBV12-4, the J gene TRBJ1-6; 7 bases agree with TRBD1. J gave up 9 bases and V 6 bases, and 2 bases lay outside the gene matches. The CDR3 contains 12 residues. CDR3 sequence (DNA): TGTGCCAGCAGGGACAGGCTTTCACCCCTCCACTTT. This sequence encodes CASRDRLSPLHF.

The table lists this clonotype with a few counts. V usage is TRBV4-3 and J usage is TRBJ2-7, with 7 positions matching TRBD1. The ends lost 4 bases at V and 6 bases at J; junction bases unmatched: 6. The CDR3 loop spans 13 amino acids. Germline CDR1 LGHNA, CDR2 YSLEER. DNA of the CDR3: TGCGCCAGCAGCCCCATCCCAGGGGGCGAGCAGTACTTC. This codes for CASSPIPGGEQYF.

The rearrangement links TRBV3-1 to TRBJ2-7; 7 positions agree with TRBD1. CDR3 length equals 17 residues. With 4 bases clipped from V and 3 bases from J, the junction kept 15 bases outside the gene matches. Looked up from germline, CDR1 is LGHDT and CDR2 is YNNKEL (reference sequence). CDR3 amino acids: CASSRGGRTGLIYEQYF. The CDR3 nucleotides read TGTGCCAGCAGCCGAGGGGGTAGGACAGGTCTTATCTACGAGCAGTACTTC.

V is TRBV6-1 and J is TRBJ2-5, with D possibly TRBD2 on 6 matching bases. The CDR3 contains 14 residues. Trimming shortened V by 6 bases and J by 7 bases, and 18 bases separated the two germline ends. Germline CDR1 MNHNS, CDR2 SASEGT. The CDR3 region is CASRRDPGSTTQYF. The CDR3 nucleotides read TGTGCCAGCAGGCGGGACCCAGGATCCACGACCCAGTACTTC.

A few counts support this clonotype. This chain joins TRBV6-1 and TRBJ2-1; D not resolved. V lost 6 bases, J lost 6 bases, and 15 bases lay in between. CDR3 size: 14 residues. CDR1 and CDR2 from the germline V gene are MNHNS and SASEGT. CDR3 DNA sequence: TGTGCCAGCAGCAGGATACCAACCAGCAATGAGCAGTTCTTC. Its protein product is CASSRIPTSNEQFF.